This TCR beta chain was sequenced in a study of cytomegalovirus exposure and HLA in healthy donors. General study results and limits: Cytomegalovirus association was assigned to some 160 TCR beta chains. Usually a TCR sequence was rare, but some public TCRs were found in many donors.

Repertoires were generated with immunoSEQ multiplex PCR, while TCRdb's copy carries only in-frame clones and drops some. Of more than 150,000 clones detected, roughly 82% appear once; the ten largest clones hold more than 6.5%. A note on this clone: No antigen is known for it.

The CDR3 runs 11 residues. With 4 bases removed from V and 7 bases from J, the gap between germline ends came to 8 bases. Germline CDR1 reads GTSNPN; CDR2 reads SVGIG (reference sequence). The genes are TRBV30 and TRBJ2-1, with D possibly TRBD1 on 5 matching bases. This sequence was found in a man aged 18-30 years in good health and CMV-seropositive. Sequencing was done on a sample of PBMCs. Written as DNA, the CDR3 is TGTGCCTGGATGGCAGGGAATGAGCAGTTCTTC. This translates into CAWMAGNEQFF.